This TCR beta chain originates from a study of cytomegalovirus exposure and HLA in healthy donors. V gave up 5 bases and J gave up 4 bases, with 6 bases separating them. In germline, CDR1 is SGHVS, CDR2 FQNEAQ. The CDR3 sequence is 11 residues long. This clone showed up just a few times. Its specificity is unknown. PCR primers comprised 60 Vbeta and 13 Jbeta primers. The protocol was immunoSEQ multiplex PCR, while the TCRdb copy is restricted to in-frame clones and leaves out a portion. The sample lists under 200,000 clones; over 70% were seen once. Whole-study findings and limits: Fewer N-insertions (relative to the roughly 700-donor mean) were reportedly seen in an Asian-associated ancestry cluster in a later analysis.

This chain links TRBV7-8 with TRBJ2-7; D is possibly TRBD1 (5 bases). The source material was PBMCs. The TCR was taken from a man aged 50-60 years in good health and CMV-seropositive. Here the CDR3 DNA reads TGTGCCAGCAGCAGGGGTTACGAGCAGTACTTC. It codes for CASSRGYEQYF.